These T cell receptor beta chains were read from a single sample in a study of blood T cell repertoires in COVID-19. Sequencing used immunoSEQ multiplex PCR; TCRdb keeps in-frame clones, though not all of them. The table lists about 39,000 clones, around 95% of them singletons. Sample: peripheral blood. Receptor source: a human donor with active COVID-19. The donor label of this sample is uncertain. Each CDR3 is given with its conserved first and last residue.

CDR3aa,j_gene,v_gene
CATSGSWGQSNQPQHF,TRBJ1-5,TRBV24-1
CASSFIVSRAPYEQYF,TRBJ2-7,TRBV11-2
CSASPLGTGFYNEQFF,TRBJ2-1,TRBV20-1
CASSYGGRGRNQPQHF,TRBJ1-5,TRBV6-6
CASRKSGTNLNSNYGYTF,TRBJ1-2,TRBV19
CASSPGLADYNEQFF,TRBJ2-1,TRBV18
CASTRTGSRTEAFF,TRBJ1-1,TRBV19
CASSLAGAYTDTQYF,TRBJ2-3,TRBV5-1
CASSPGGPSNQPQHF,TRBJ1-5,TRBV28
CASRRQENTEAFF,TRBJ1-1,TRBV6-6
CASRVPGLDNEQFF,TRBJ2-1,TRBV2
CASSQDLLGRGAGLFF,TRBJ1-4,TRBV4-3
CASSLVSPRFGNKETQYF,TRBJ2-5,TRBV7-2
CASSRQASGLTDTQYF,TRBJ2-3,TRBV4-3
CASSLSGGNQPQHF,TRBJ1-5,TRBV5-1
CASSIERGRTSSEQFF,TRBJ2-1,TRBV19
CATSGGRGNTIYF,TRBJ1-3,TRBV24-1
CASSFKQAASTDTQYF,TRBJ2-3,TRBV13
CATRGLAEGITNPKPHEQYF,TRBJ2-7,TRBV6-4
CASSLGPSGRNTEAFF,TRBJ1-1,TRBV5-4
CASSQVVINRVPPSYEQYF,TRBJ2-7,TRBV4-3
CASSEFRNTGELFF,TRBJ2-2,TRBV10-1
CASRLAWEQFF,TRBJ2-1,TRBV6-5
CASRETGNSNQPQHF,TRBJ1-5,TRBV19
CASSSEDSRKQYF,TRBJ2-7,TRBV6-5